The clone carrying this T cell receptor (beta chain) was recorded once. Its antigen is still unknown. These data are taken from a study of T-cell memory formation after mild COVID-19. Findings and caveats of the study: Clones that shrank (day 15 to 85) were balanced CD4/CD8, whereas later expanders leaned CD4+. Detection of some responders pre-infection suggested pre-existing cross-reactive memory T cells participated.

TCRdb analysed the 5' RACE reads with MiXCR anew, one entry per CDR3 protein. Counted here are tens of thousands of distinct CDR3 sequences, around 13% occurring once; the ten biggest clones make up around two fifths. Per the germline V gene, CDR1 is LNHDA and CDR2 is SQIVND (reference sequence). This CDR3 has 14 amino acids. The V gene lost 3 bases and the J gene lost 6 bases, with 14 bases spanning the gap. The specimen was PBMCs or a T cell subset sorted from them (not recorded which). This TCR came from a man aged 18 to 35 who had mild COVID-19 (a few samples of this study predate the infection). Cell type and time point are not known. The V gene is TRBV19, the J gene TRBJ1-2; no reliable D call. The CDR3 is CASSMSRHIDGYTF. As DNA, the CDR3 is TGTGCCAGTAGTATGTCCCGGCATATCGATGGCTACACCTTC. Filled out from reference TRBV19 and TRBJ1-2, the complete variable domain reads DGGITQSPKYLFRKEGQNVTLSCEQNLNHDAMYWYRQDPGQGLRLIYYSQIVNDFQKGDIAEGYSVSREKKESFPLTVTSAQKNPTAFYLCASSMSRHIDGYTFGSGTRLTVV.